This TCR beta chain was recorded in a study of Ad26.COV2.S vaccination and SARS-CoV-2 variants. CDR1 is SGHTA and CDR2 is FQGTGA in the germline V gene. The CDR3 is 13 amino acids. V lost 0 bases, J lost 5 bases, and 7 bases lay in between. A note on this clone: The sample contains more than one DNA sequence encoding this CDR3.

The table came from immunoSEQ multiplex PCR; TCRdb's copy has only in-frame clones and leaves some out. The sample holds some 300,000 clones, around four fifths seen once. Indicated treatment: roughly 18 received Ad26.COV2.S at low or high dose, single or two shots; several received placebo; per-sample allocation not given. Following the first vaccine or placebo injection, samples were taken on day 63. The receptor was derived from a person aged 18-60 years who received the Ad26.COV2.S COVID-19 vaccine or a placebo. The source was peripheral blood, collected in a trial of Ad26.COV2.S vaccine versus placebo. The chain links TRBV7-3 to TRBJ1-1; unclear D gene. The CDR3 spells CASSLTVGTEAFF. The CDR3 DNA follows: TGTGCCAGCAGCTTAACGGTTGGGACTGAAGCTTTCTTT.